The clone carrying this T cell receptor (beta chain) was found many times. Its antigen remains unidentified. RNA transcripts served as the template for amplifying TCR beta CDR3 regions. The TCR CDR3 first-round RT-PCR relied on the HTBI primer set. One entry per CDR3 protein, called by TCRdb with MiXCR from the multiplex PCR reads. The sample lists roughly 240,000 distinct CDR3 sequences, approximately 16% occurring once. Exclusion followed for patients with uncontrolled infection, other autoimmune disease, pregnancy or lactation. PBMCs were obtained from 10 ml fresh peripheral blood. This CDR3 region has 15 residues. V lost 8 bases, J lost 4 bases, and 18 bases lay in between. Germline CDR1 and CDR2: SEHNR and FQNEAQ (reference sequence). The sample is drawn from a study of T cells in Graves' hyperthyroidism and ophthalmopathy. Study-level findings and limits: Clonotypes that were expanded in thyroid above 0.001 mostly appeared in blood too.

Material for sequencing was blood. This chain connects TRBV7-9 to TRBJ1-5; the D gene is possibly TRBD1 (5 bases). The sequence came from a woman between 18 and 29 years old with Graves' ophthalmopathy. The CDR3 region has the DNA TGTGCCAGCTCACCTAATCCAGGGCCAAATCAGCCCCAGCATTTT. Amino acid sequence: CASSPNPGPNQPQHF.